The sequence of this T cell receptor beta chain was determined in a study of vaccination effects on CD4 cells after COVID-19. Clones were read by immunoSEQ multiplex PCR, and TCRdb kept only the in-frame ones, dropping some. The table shows tens of thousands of clones, with roughly 80% occurring only once. Antigen-specific CD4+ T cells were expanded with viral peptide pools in the ViraFEST assay before sequencing. Subsequent to 10 days of culture, CD4+ T cells were isolated. As for this clone: Its target is not known.

The CDR3 has 14 amino acids. Germline V gives CDR1 SNHLY, CDR2 FYNNEI. V shed 6 bases and J shed 9 bases, with 18 bases lying between them. This receptor was taken from a human donor who received a COVID-19 vaccine. J is TRBJ1-5 and V is TRBV2; D is ambiguous. This material consisted of CD4+ T cells from PBMCs cultured with HCoV-229E spike peptides, taken before COVID-19 vaccination. CDR3 loop: CASSSQTGRRPQHF. DNA for the CDR3: TGTGCCAGCAGCTCCCAGACGGGCCGCAGGCCCCAGCATTTT. The entire variable domain, with the rest obtained from reference TRBV2 and TRBJ1-5, is as follows: EPEVTQTPSHQVTQMGQEVILRCVPISNHLYFYWYRQILGQKVEFLVSFYNNEISEKSEIFDDQFSVERPDGSNFTLKIRSTKLEDSAMYFCASSSQTGRRPQHFGDGTRLSIL.